The 5 T cell receptor beta chains listed next were all sequenced from one sample in a study of blood T cell repertoires in COVID-19. Sequencing used immunoSEQ multiplex PCR; TCRdb keeps in-frame clones, though not all of them. The sample has approximately 69,000 clones, 84% seen once. The material sequenced was peripheral blood. These TCRs come from a man aged 50-60 years with COVID-19, enrolled during active disease.

The gene calls are TRBV29-1 and TRBJ1-6, with TRBD1 identical over 7 bases. This CDR3 region has 14 residues. Germline assignment: CDR1 SQVTM and CDR2 ANQGSEA. V gave up 7 bases and J gave up 8 bases; unmatched junction bases: 11. The CDR3 sequence: CSAVTGSSDSPLHF. CDR3 nucleotide sequence: TGCAGCGCCGTGACAGGGTCTAGTGATTCACCCCTCCACTTT.

This clone was seen just once. The gene calls are TRBV29-1 and TRBJ1-2; TRBD1 is a possible D gene (5 bases). Germline V gives CDR1 SQVTM, CDR2 ANQGSEA. Trimming pared 7 bases from V and 6 bases from J, leaving 12 bases between. This CDR3 has 11 residues. CDR3 nucleotides: TGCAGCGCCGCAGGGTCGGATGGCTACACCTTC. Its translation is CSAAGSDGYTF.

This clone came up a few times. The V call is TRBV10-2, the J call TRBJ1-2; D not resolved. The CDR3 has 15 amino acids. Deletions cut 1 base from V and 4 bases from J, with 13 bases between. CDR1 WSHSY and CDR2 SAAADI come from the germline V gene. The CDR3, as DNA: TGCGCCAGCAGTGAGTTGGGAGTTGGGGTCTATGGCTACACCTTC. Its protein is CASSELGVGVYGYTF.

This clone was detected only once. This rearrangement joins TRBV6-4 to TRBJ1-1; 7 bases align to TRBD1. There are 13 residues in the CDR3. V trimming: 6 bases; J trimming: 2 bases; junction bases outside the gene matches: 3. Germline CDR1 is MRHNA and CDR2 is SNTAGT. The CDR3 DNA reads TGTGCCAGCAGCCAGGGGGTTAACACTGAAGCTTTCTTT. This gives the protein CASSQGVNTEAFF.

The chain recombines TRBV7-8 with TRBJ2-3, with a weak D call TRBD2 (5 bases). Trimming removed 4 bases at V and 0 bases at J, with 11 bases between. The CDR3 covers 15 residues. Germline V gene lookup returns CDR1 SGHVS and CDR2 FQNEAQ. CDR3: CASSSEGGSTDTQYF. The DNA of the CDR3 is TGTGCCAGCAGCTCTGAGGGCGGTAGCACAGATACGCAGTATTTT.